Below are 10 T cell receptor beta chains sequenced from a single sample in a study of T cell responses to AZD1222 COVID-19 vaccine. The method was immunoSEQ multiplex PCR; TCRdb's version includes in-frame clones alone and lacks a portion of them. The data hold roughly 91,000 clones, with about 90% observed a single time. The specimen comprised peripheral blood, sampled on day 0 of AZD1222 vaccination. The receptors were sampled from an adult in good health.

This clone was seen only a few times. The chain recombines TRBV7-3 with TRBJ2-1, with 11 bases matching TRBD2. This CDR3 has 15 residues. Trimming removed 2 bases from V and 4 bases from J; junction bases left unmatched: 1. Per germline, CDR1 SGHTA and CDR2 FQGTGA. CDR3 in amino acids: CASSLGLAGYNEQFF. In DNA, the CDR3 is TGTGCCAGCAGCTTAGGACTAGCGGGTTACAATGAGCAGTTCTTC.

This rearrangement joins TRBV3-1 (or the pseudogene TRBV3-2) to TRBJ1-1, with a possible D match to TRBD1 (5 bases). Germline V gene lookup returns CDR1 LGHDT and CDR2 YNNKEL (reference sequence). The V end was cut by 1 base, the J end by 4 bases, with 7 bases between. This CDR3 comprises 13 residues. The CDR3 DNA follows: TGTGCCAGCAGCCAAGGGGGGGGCACTGAAGCTTTCTTT. Translating it yields CASSQGGGTEAFF.

The chain joins TRBV4-2 to TRBJ1-1; D is unresolved. Deletions cut 1 base from V and 1 base from J, with 10 bases between. The CDR3 is 15 amino acids. CDR1 and CDR2 from the germline V gene are LGHNA and YNFKEQ. The CDR3 is CASSQVRGSNTEAFF. DNA for the CDR3: TGTGCCAGCAGCCAAGTACGGGGTTCGAACACTGAAGCTTTCTTT.

This chain links TRBV5-8 with TRBJ1-5; possibly TRBD1 for D (6 bases). Germline lookup yields CDR1 SGHTS and CDR2 YDEGEE. V was shortened by 0 bases and J by 3 bases, with 13 bases between the two germline ends. The CDR3 sequence is 16 residues long. CDR3 sequence (DNA): TGTGCCAGCAGCTTGGCACTCAGGGGAAACAATCAGCCCCAGCATTTT. Encoded protein: CASSLALRGNNQPQHF.

This chain connects TRBV9 to TRBJ2-5, with 12 bases aligning to TRBD2. The germline V gene encodes CDR1 SGDLS and CDR2 YYNGEE. The CDR3 sequence is 15 residues long. The V gene end was trimmed by 0 bases and the J gene end by 5 bases; junction bases not matched to a gene: 2. CDR3 amino acids: CASSVGGTSGETQYF. The CDR3 DNA reads as TGTGCCAGCAGCGTAGGGGGGACTAGCGGGGAGACCCAGTACTTC.

The V call is TRBV19, the J call TRBJ2-2, with TRBD2 matching over 7 bases. The CDR3 extends over 15 amino acids. Germline trimming cut 3 bases from V and 6 bases from J; bases unmatched to any gene: 7. In germline, CDR1 is LNHDA, CDR2 SQIVND (reference sequence). In nucleotides, the CDR3 is TGTGCCAGTAGTATCGTCCGGGAGGTGGCCGGGGAGCTGTTTTTT. Translated: CASSIVREVAGELFF.

The chain is built from TRBV6-6 and TRBJ2-7; a possible D gene is TRBD2 (5 bases). V was cut by 0 bases and J by 0 bases, with 6 bases left in between. Looked up from germline, CDR1 is MNHNY and CDR2 is SVGAGI (reference sequence). The CDR3 length is 14 residues. The CDR3 loop is CASSYSTSSYEQYF. The DNA of the CDR3 is TGTGCCAGCAGTTACTCAACTAGCTCCTACGAGCAGTACTTC.

The rearrangement joins TRBV12-3 or TRBV12-4 to TRBJ1-1; D unresolved. The ends were cut back, 2 bases at V and 6 bases at J, with 10 bases in the middle. This CDR3 comprises 13 residues. CDR3 sequence reads: CASSLKLGAEAFF. DNA for the CDR3: TGTGCCAGCAGTTTAAAGTTGGGCGCTGAAGCTTTCTTT.

This chain joins TRBV12-3 or TRBV12-4 and TRBJ2-5, with no clear D. The V and J ends lost 1 base and 4 bases respectively, with 4 bases between them. The CDR3 has 12 amino acids. CDR3 sequence: CASSLVPETQYF. In nucleotides, the CDR3 is TGTGCCAGCAGTTTAGTCCCAGAGACCCAGTACTTC.

This clone has just a few counts. V is TRBV7-2 and J is TRBJ1-6, with TRBD1 as a possible D gene (6 bases). The ends were cut back, 2 bases at V and 13 bases at J, with 15 bases in the middle. CDR1 is SGHTA, CDR2 FQGNSA, per germline. There are 14 residues in the CDR3. The CDR3 DNA is TGTGCCAGCAGCTTATCAGATACAGGGACCCCCCTCCACTTT. Protein: CASSLSDTGTPLHF. The whole variable domain, remainder taken from reference TRBV7-2 and TRBJ1-6, is GAGVSQSPSNKVTEKGKDVELRCDPISGHTALYWYRQSLGQGLEFLIYFQGNSAPDKSGLPSDRFSAERTGGSVSTLTIQRTQQEDSAVYLCASSLSDTGTPLHFGNGTRLTVT.